The next 31 T cell receptor beta chains were all read from a single sample in a study of blood T cell repertoires in COVID-19 (dated by TCRdb to 2020 to 2021). The library was made by the immunoSEQ multiplex PCR assay. This immuneACCESS table, as held by TCRdb, lists in-frame sequences with V and J called but not all clones. Of the missing ones, under half trace to an unresolved V gene in checked studies; the others have no known cause. The sample records about 80,000 clones, 78% of which are singletons. The ten largest account for about 15% of the sample. Sequenced material: peripheral blood. The receptors originated from a human donor in a cohort sampled during active COVID-19.

The CDR3 sequence: CASSGRGGRRNYNEQFF. CDR3 bases: TGTGCCAGCAGTGGGCGGGGGGGCCGACGGAACTACAATGAGCAGTTCTTC. V gene TRBV2 combines with J gene TRBJ2-1; 9 bases match TRBD2. Per germline, CDR1 SNHLY and CDR2 FYNNEI. V lost 4 bases to trimming and J lost 3 bases; unmatched junction nucleotides: 10. The CDR3 has 17 residues.

The chain combines TRBV6-2 or TRBV6-3 with TRBJ2-1; 9 bases line up with TRBD2. The CDR3 length is 17 residues. V shed 2 bases and J 2 bases; nucleotides not matched to a gene: 7. Germline lookup yields CDR1 MNHEY and CDR2 SVGEGT. The CDR3 sequence: CASSYIPSGTAYNEQFF. The CDR3 DNA reads as TGTGCCAGCAGTTACATCCCTAGCGGGACCGCCTACAATGAGCAGTTCTTC.

The chain carries TRBV9 and TRBJ1-1, with TRBD1 matching over 9 bases. The V segment lost 6 bases and the J segment 3 bases; nucleotides outside the gene matches: 3. The CDR3 length is 13 residues. Looked up from germline, CDR1 is SGDLS and CDR2 is YYNGEE. CDR3 sequence reads: CASTRTGDTEAFF. DNA of the CDR3: TGTGCCAGCACCAGGACAGGGGACACTGAAGCTTTCTTT.

The chain links TRBV5-5 to TRBJ2-2, with 7 bases that match TRBD2. The junction had 7 bases not matched to a gene; V was cut back by 1 base and J by 4 bases. Germline-derived CDR1 and CDR2 are SGHKS and YYEKEE (reference sequence). There are 16 residues in the CDR3. CDR3 in DNA: TGTGCCAGCAGCTTGCGCGGGGGTTCGAGCACCGGGGAGCTGTTTTTT. It codes for CASSLRGGSSTGELFF.

The chain uses TRBV7-9 and TRBJ2-3; D call uncertain. V lost 3 bases to trimming and J lost 4 bases, with 17 bases between them. The CDR3 loop spans 16 amino acids. The V gene's germline CDR1 is SEHNR and CDR2 FQNEAQ (reference sequence). The CDR3 coding sequence is TGTGCCAGCAGCTTTGGCCTGTCCCCCGTATCAGATACGCAGTATTTT. Protein: CASSFGLSPVSDTQYF.

The chain links TRBV27 to TRBJ1-6; D may be TRBD1 (5 bases). CDR3 length: 14 residues. The V gene lost 5 bases and the J gene lost 10 bases, with 15 bases spanning the gap. Germline V lookup: CDR1 MNHEY, CDR2 SMNVEV (reference sequence). The CDR3 region is CASSRSGGVSPLHF. The CDR3 bases are TGTGCCAGCAGTCGGTCTGGGGGGGTATCACCCCTCCACTTT.

This chain connects TRBV3-1 (or the pseudogene TRBV3-2) to TRBJ2-2; D ambiguous. Deletions cut 1 base from V and 4 bases from J, with 4 bases between. The V gene's germline CDR1 is LGHDT and CDR2 YNNKEL (reference sequence). The CDR3 has 13 residues. In DNA form, the CDR3 reads TGTGCCAGCAGCCAAGCCGGCACCGGGGAGCTGTTTTTT. It codes for CASSQAGTGELFF.

This clone was seen just once. The V call is TRBV4-2, the J call TRBJ2-5; a weak D match, TRBD1 (6 bases). CDR1 is LGHNA and CDR2 is YNFKEQ in the germline V gene. V was trimmed by 3 bases and J by 0 bases, leaving 14 bases between them. The CDR3 is made up of 16 amino acids. Here the CDR3 DNA reads TGTGCCAGCAGCCATGGATTGTGGGACAACCAAGAGACCCAGTACTTC. Protein: CASSHGLWDNQETQYF.

The chain has TRBV7-9 and TRBJ2-1, with TRBD2 identical over 10 bases. Germline V lookup: CDR1 SEHNR, CDR2 FQNEAQ (reference sequence). The CDR3 runs 16 residues. V lost 5 bases and J lost 4; bases outside the gene matches: 8. CDR3 sequence: CASSIVLAGEYNEQFF. Written as DNA, the CDR3 is TGTGCCAGCAGCATAGTTCTAGCGGGAGAATACAATGAGCAGTTCTTC.

The J gene is TRBJ2-3, the V gene TRBV6-5; 9 positions agree with TRBD1. Trimming took 1 base from V and 5 from J; bases not matched to a gene: 4. Germline assignment: CDR1 MNHEY and CDR2 SVGAGI. CDR3 length: 15 amino acids. The CDR3 DNA is TGTGCCAGCAGTTACTTACGGACAGGGGAAGATACGCAGTATTTT. Amino acid sequence: CASSYLRTGEDTQYF.

This clone was counted only a few times. This chain connects TRBV19 to TRBJ2-1, with a weak D call TRBD2 (6 bases). Looked up from germline, CDR1 is LNHDA and CDR2 is SQIVND (reference sequence). The CDR3 runs 14 residues. With 3 bases removed from V and 8 bases from J, the gap between germline ends came to 14 bases. CDR3 amino acids: CASSIGGRVDEQFF. For the CDR3, the DNA is TGTGCCAGTAGTATCGGGGGACGGGTCGATGAGCAGTTCTTC.

J is TRBJ2-2 and V is TRBV24-1; a possible D gene is TRBD2 (6 bases). V was trimmed by 1 base and J by 3 bases, leaving 11 bases between them. CDR1 KGHDR and CDR2 SFDVKD come from the germline V gene. The CDR3 spans 16 residues. The CDR3 region is CATSDFERAHTGELFF. DNA for the CDR3: TGTGCCACCAGTGATTTCGAGCGGGCCCACACCGGGGAGCTGTTTTTT.

The chain combines TRBV5-1 with TRBJ2-3; 8 positions match TRBD2. Germline loops: CDR1 SGHRS, CDR2 YFSETQ. The length of the CDR3 is 14 residues. The V and J ends lost 2 bases and 5 bases, in that order; junction bases with no gene match: 4. CDR3 sequence (DNA): TGCGCCAGCAGCTTCGGGGGGGCCGTAGATACGCAGTATTTT. This gives the protein CASSFGGAVDTQYF.

V and J are TRBV28 and TRBJ1-6, with D perhaps TRBD1 (6 bases). Germline-derived CDR1 and CDR2 are MDHEN and SYDVKM. With 3 bases removed from V and 9 bases from J, the gap between germline ends came to 12 bases. There are 14 residues in the CDR3. The CDR3 DNA is TGTGCCAGCAGTTTTAACAGGGAGACTTCACCCCTCCACTTT. Translating gives CASSFNRETSPLHF.

The J gene is TRBJ2-7, the V gene TRBV12-3 or TRBV12-4; D is perhaps TRBD1 (6 bases). The CDR3 is made up of 13 amino acids. The V gene lost 9 bases and the J gene lost 3 bases, with 15 bases spanning the gap. This chain's CDR3 is CASSRTALYEQYF. The CDR3 DNA follows: TGTGCCAGTTCACGGACAGCTCTCTACGAGCAGTACTTC.

V is TRBV7-8 and J is TRBJ2-3, with 7 bases that match TRBD1. V lost 5 bases to trimming and J lost 1 base; unmatched junction nucleotides: 3. The germline V gene encodes CDR1 SGHVS and CDR2 FQNEAQ. This CDR3 has 14 amino acids. CDR3 sequence reads: CASSPGTGTDTQYF. The DNA for the CDR3 is TGTGCCAGCAGCCCCGGGACAGGCACAGATACGCAGTATTTT.

This chain uses TRBV4-3 with TRBJ1-5; D possibly corresponds to TRBD1 (5 bases). The V gene's germline CDR1 is LGHNA and CDR2 YSLEER. Trimming took off 1 base at V and 9 bases at J, with 13 bases between the two ends. This CDR3 contains 14 residues. The CDR3: CASSQGQSSWPQHF. The DNA for the CDR3 is TGCGCCAGCAGCCAAGGACAGTCCTCTTGGCCCCAGCATTTT.

The rearrangement uses TRBV28 and TRBJ1-1; 8 bases agree with TRBD1. The germline V gene has CDR1 MDHEN and CDR2 SYDVKM. The CDR3 has 16 residues. With V trimmed by 0 bases and J by 5 bases, 8 bases remained unmatched. CDR3 sequence reads: CASSLWQGALSTEAFF. For the CDR3, the DNA is TGTGCCAGCAGTTTATGGCAGGGGGCATTGTCGACTGAAGCTTTCTTT.

V usage is TRBV9 and J usage is TRBJ1-3; D may be TRBD1 (6 bases). Trimming stripped 0 bases from V and 0 bases from J, with 13 bases between. Germline V gene data show CDR1 as SGDLS and CDR2 as YYNGEE. The CDR3 is 17 residues long. This CDR3 reads CASSVVGQPSSGNTIYF. The CDR3 coding sequence is TGTGCCAGCAGCGTAGTTGGACAGCCGAGCTCTGGAAACACCATATATTTT.

The rearrangement links TRBV7-8 to TRBJ2-1; D not resolved. Trimming removed 2 bases at V and 0 bases at J, with 14 bases between. CDR1 SGHVS and CDR2 FQNEAQ come from the germline V gene. The CDR3 consists of 17 residues. CDR3 loop: CASSLLLPRSSYNEQFF. The CDR3 DNA is TGTGCCAGCAGCTTATTATTACCGCGGAGCTCCTACAATGAGCAGTTCTTC.

V gene TRBV5-4 combines with J gene TRBJ1-6; 7 bases line up with TRBD1. J was trimmed by 7 bases and V by 0 bases; bases with no gene match: 4. CDR1 SGHNT and CDR2 YYREEE come from the germline V gene (reference sequence). The length of the CDR3 is 15 residues. This CDR3 reads CASSLDGGGNSPLHF. The CDR3, as DNA: TGTGCCAGCAGCTTGGATGGAGGGGGCAATTCACCCCTCCACTTT.

The chain carries TRBV27 and TRBJ2-3; the D is unclear. CDR1 and CDR2 from the germline V gene are MNHEY and SMNVEV (reference sequence). V was clipped by 0 bases and J by 2 bases, with 3 bases between them. This CDR3 is built from 13 residues. The CDR3 loop is CASSLSLTDTQYF. For the CDR3, the DNA is TGTGCCAGCAGTTTATCCCTCACAGATACGCAGTATTTT.

The V call is TRBV28, the J call TRBJ2-7; a weak D match, TRBD1 (6 bases). Germline assignment: CDR1 MDHEN and CDR2 SYDVKM. Trimming shortened V by 5 bases and J by 2 bases, and 10 bases separated the two germline ends. The CDR3 extends over 13 amino acids. The CDR3 DNA reads TGTGCCAGCAGTACCAGACAGGCCTACGAGCAGTACTTC. Residues: CASSTRQAYEQYF.

The rearrangement joins TRBV19 to TRBJ1-5, with no clear D. Germline V lookup: CDR1 LNHDA, CDR2 SQIVND (reference sequence). Trimming shortened V by 0 bases and J by 3 bases, and 18 bases separated the two germline ends. The CDR3 totals 18 residues. Here the CDR3 DNA reads TGTGCCAGTAGTATAGATTCGTTCCCCCGCCTACTCAATCAGCCCCAGCATTTT. This codes for CASSIDSFPRLLNQPQHF.

The J gene is TRBJ1-2, the V gene TRBV12-3 or TRBV12-4; D perhaps matches TRBD1 (5 bases). The CDR3 contains 12 residues. Between the trimmed V and J ends, which lost 2 bases and 7 bases, there was a span of 8 bases. The DNA for the CDR3 is TGTGCCAGCAGTTTACAGGGCCTTGGCTACACCTTC. Amino acids: CASSLQGLGYTF.

This clone qualifies as large. The chain joins TRBV7-6 to TRBJ1-1; the match to TRBD1 covers 9 bases. CDR3 length equals 13 residues. With V trimmed by 5 bases and J by 7 bases, 5 bases remained unmatched. From germline, CDR1 is SGHVS and CDR2 FNYEAQ. The CDR3 DNA reads TGTGCCAGCAGCGTCGACAGGGGGAATGAAGCTTTCTTT. Amino acid sequence: CASSVDRGNEAFF. The full variable domain, rest sourced from reference TRBV7-6 and TRBJ1-1, is GAGVSQSPRYKVTKRGQDVALRCDPISGHVSLYWYRQALGQGPEFLTYFNYEAQQDKSGLPNDRFSAERPEGSISTLTIQRTEQRDSAMYRCASSVDRGNEAFFGQGTRLTVV.

The rearrangement joins TRBV19 to TRBJ2-5, with a possible D match to TRBD1 (6 bases). Germline CDR1 LNHDA, CDR2 SQIVND (reference sequence). The CDR3 length is 14 residues. V lost 3 bases and J 2 bases, leaving 10 bases between the germline ends. CDR3 sequence: CASSMTGRQETQYF. The CDR3 region has the DNA TGTGCCAGTAGTATGACAGGCCGTCAAGAGACCCAGTACTTC.

The chain has TRBV5-1 and TRBJ1-2, with TRBD1 identical over 9 bases. CDR3 length: 15 amino acids. V shed 3 bases, J shed 4 bases, and the junction held 7 bases outside the gene matches. Germline V lookup: CDR1 SGHRS, CDR2 YFSETQ. The CDR3 protein is CASSSGQGKSYGYTF. The CDR3 DNA is TGCGCCAGCAGCTCTGGACAGGGGAAGTCCTATGGCTACACCTTC.

The V gene is TRBV3-1 (or the pseudogene TRBV3-2), the J gene TRBJ2-3, with TRBD1 matching 11 bases. This CDR3 spans 16 amino acids. CDR1 and CDR2 (germline): LGHDT, YNNKEL (reference sequence). Trimming removed 0 bases from V and 2 bases from J; junction bases left unmatched: 1. In DNA, the CDR3 is TGTGCCAGCAGCCAAGAGGACAGGGGGCCCACAGATACGCAGTATTTT. Translated, it gives CASSQEDRGPTDTQYF.

In this sample, this clone turned up a few times. The CDR3 spells CASSLEWETQYF. In DNA form, the CDR3 reads TGTGCCAGCAGTTTAGAGTGGGAGACCCAGTACTTC. The chain combines TRBV28 with TRBJ2-5; D gene uncertain. The V gene lost 2 bases and the J gene lost 5 bases, with 6 bases spanning the gap. Germline assignment: CDR1 MDHEN and CDR2 SYDVKM. CDR3 length equals 12 residues.

In its sample, this clone was seen a few times. The CDR3 region has the DNA TGTGCCAGCAGCTTATCGGGCGGGGGGAATTGGTACGAGCAGTACTTC. This gives the protein CASSLSGGGNWYEQYF. The chain combines TRBV7-2 with TRBJ2-7, with TRBD2 matching over 8 bases. J gave up 4 bases and V 2 bases, and 10 bases lay outside the gene matches. Germline V gene data show CDR1 as SGHTA and CDR2 as FQGNSA. The CDR3 covers 16 residues.